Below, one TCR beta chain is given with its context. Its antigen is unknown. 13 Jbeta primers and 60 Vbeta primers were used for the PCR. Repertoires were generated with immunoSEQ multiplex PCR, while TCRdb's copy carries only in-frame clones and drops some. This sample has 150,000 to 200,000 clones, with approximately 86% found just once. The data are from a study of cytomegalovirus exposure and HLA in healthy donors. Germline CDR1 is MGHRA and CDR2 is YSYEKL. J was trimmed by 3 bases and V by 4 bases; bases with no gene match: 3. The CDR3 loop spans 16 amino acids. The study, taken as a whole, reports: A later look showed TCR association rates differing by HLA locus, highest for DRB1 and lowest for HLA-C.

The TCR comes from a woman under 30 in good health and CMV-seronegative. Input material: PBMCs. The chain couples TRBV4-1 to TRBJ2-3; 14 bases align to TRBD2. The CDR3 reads CASSPRLAGGTDTQYF. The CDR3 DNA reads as TGCGCCAGCAGCCCGAGACTAGCGGGAGGGACAGATACGCAGTATTTT.